The TCR beta chain described here comes from a study of cytomegalovirus exposure and HLA in healthy donors. Details on this clone: Its target is unknown.

The study's findings and limits: It was approximately 150 TCR beta chains that were listed as cytomegalovirus-associated. Productive rates of about 87% or about 30% were seen for most TCR beta V segments in an earlier analysis. Using a false discovery rate of 0.05, a later analysis showed that 15,000 to 20,000 TCR beta sequences were associated with HLA alleles. A later analysis found that most CMV-associated TCR beta chains appeared HLA-restricted.

Looked up from germline, CDR1 is MDHEN and CDR2 is SYDVKM. CDR3 length: 14 amino acids. V gave up 6 bases and J gave up 0 bases, with 12 bases separating them. 60 Vbeta and 13 Jbeta primers were used in PCR. Measured with immunoSEQ multiplex PCR; TCRdb has only the in-frame clones, and not every one. This sample's clone table lists 150,000 to 200,000 clones. The chain joins TRBV28 to TRBJ2-7; TRBD2 might be the D (5 bases). Sequencing input: PBMCs. This receptor was obtained from a young man in good health and CMV-seronegative. The CDR3 here is CASRPTGNSYEQYF. The CDR3 region has the DNA TGTGCCAGCAGACCCACCGGGAACTCCTACGAGCAGTACTTC.